The clone carrying this T cell receptor (beta chain) was observed at least ten times. The data were taken from a study of T-cell memory formation after mild COVID-19. Using its own MiXCR run on the 5' RACE reads, TCRdb lists one record per CDR3 protein. This sample yields 400,000 or so distinct CDR3 sequences, of which around 20% are seen a single time; about 8.1% belongs to the top ten. The sequenced material came from PBMCs or a T cell subset sorted from them (not recorded which). This clonotype was obtained from an adult woman who had mild COVID-19 (a few samples of this study predate the infection). Cell type and time point are not known.

CDR3: CAAAGQATNYGYTF. CDR3 DNA: TGTGCCGCCGCGGGACAGGCTACTAACTATGGCTACACCTTC. The V call is TRBV19, the J call TRBJ1-2, with 8 bases lining up with TRBD1. Germline lookup yields CDR1 LNHDA and CDR2 SQIVND (reference sequence). The CDR3 has 14 amino acids. The ends lost 11 bases at V and 0 bases at J; junction bases unmatched: 8.